One sample yielded the 2 T cell receptor beta chains listed below, sequenced in a study of circulating and synovial CD4+ cells in juvenile arthritis. Some clones are missing from TCRdb's copy, which holds only in-frame ones; the method was immunoSEQ multiplex PCR. The sample lists about 34,000 clones, nearly 97% occurring once. Material: CD4+ T cells from blood. Receptors originate from a human donor with juvenile idiopathic arthritis.

The J gene is TRBJ2-1, the V gene TRBV7-2; 13 bases line up with TRBD2. V was pared by 6 bases and J by 7 bases, with 6 bases of the junction left unmatched. There are 15 residues in the CDR3. The germline V gene encodes CDR1 SGHTA and CDR2 FQGNSA. The CDR3 region is CASRTGLAGLNEQFF. The CDR3 DNA reads as TGTGCCAGCAGGACGGGACTAGCGGGATTGAATGAGCAGTTCTTC. The full variable domain, completed using reference TRBV7-2 and TRBJ2-1, is GAGVSQSPSNKVTEKGKDVELRCDPISGHTALYWYRQSLGQGLEFLIYFQGNSAPDKSGLPSDRFSAERTGGSVSTLTIQRTQQEDSAVYLCASRTGLAGLNEQFFGPGTRLTVL.

About this clone: In the same sample, other DNA sequences code for this CDR3. The chain employs TRBV28 and TRBJ2-5, with TRBD2 as a possible D gene (6 bases). Germline V gene sequence: CDR1 MDHEN, CDR2 SYDVKM. CDR3 length: 13 amino acids. Trimming left V 5 bases short and J 1 base short, with 8 bases between. The CDR3 protein is CASSRDFQETQYF. In DNA form, the CDR3 reads TGTGCCAGCAGTCGGGACTTCCAAGAGACCCAGTACTTC.